This T cell receptor beta chain stems from a study of PD-L1 blockade in urothelial cancer. Study as a whole: The median number of T cells present in blood samples was approximately 140,000.

Produced via immunoSEQ multiplex PCR; TCRdb's table is partial and in-frame only. The sample yields more than 35,000 clones, around 80% seen once. This CDR3 has 11 amino acids. Trimming left V 1 base short and J 7 bases short, with 6 bases between. The V gene's germline CDR1 is GTSNPN and CDR2 SVGIG (reference sequence). The clonotype was recovered from a man aged 70 or older with urothelial cancer. The chain combines TRBV30 with TRBJ2-3; the D is unclear. This material consisted of PBMCs, taken around atezolizumab (anti-PD-L1) treatment. DNA for the CDR3: TGTGCCTGGAGTGGAAGCAATACGCAGTATTTT. Its protein product is CAWSGSNTQYF.